This is a list of T cell receptor beta chains from one sample in a study of cytomegalovirus exposure and HLA in healthy donors. The assay was immunoSEQ multiplex PCR, and TCRdb's table has in-frame clones only and misses some. The sample includes tens of thousands of clones, 85% of them seen just once. Sequenced input: PBMCs. The receptors were gathered from a man between 25 and 39 years old in good health and CMV-seronegative. Each CDR3 is given with its conserved first and last residue. Each record gives: D gene, J gene, clone size, V gene, CDR3 DNA, CDR3 protein. D genes are given only for firm matches. Clone size appears in some rows only: once, few, many, or a class for an expanded clone.

>TRBD1|TRBJ1-2|once|TRBV18
TGTGCCAGCTCACATGACAGGGGGTTCGATGGCTACACCTTC
CASSHDRGFDGYTF
>TRBD1|TRBJ1-1|.|TRBV5-8
TGTGCCCCCTTCCGGCGGGACAGACTTCTGAGGCTATTT
CAPFRRDRLLRLF
>TRBD2|TRBJ2-1|once|TRBV27
TGTGCCAGCAGTCGGCTAGCGGGGGCCGGCAATGAGCAGTTCTTC
CASSRLAGAGNEQFF
>.|TRBJ2-5|.|TRBV11-2
TGTGCCAGCAGCACCCTCTTGGGGGGTGGAGAGACCCAGTACTTC
CASSTLLGGGETQYF
>.|TRBJ2-1|.|TRBV19
TGTGCCAGTAGTATGGTGAGGGATCTCTACAATGAGCAGTTCTTC
CASSMVRDLYNEQFF
>.|TRBJ2-7|.|TRBV11-2
TGTGCCAGCAGCCTCCCCTTGGGAGGAAACGAGCAGTACTTC
CASSLPLGGNEQYF
>.|TRBJ1-1|.|TRBV11-2
TGTGCCAGCAGCTTAGATTTCGGGGTACGGAACACTGAAGCTTTCTTT
CASSLDFGVRNTEAFF
>.|TRBJ1-5|.|TRBV28
TGTGCCAGCTTAGCCAGGAGGAACCTACAGCAGCCCCAGCATTTT
CASLARRNLQQPQHF
>.|TRBJ2-2|.|TRBV1
TGCACCAGCAGCCAAGCTCTAGCGGGAGGGGACGGGGAGCTGTTTTTT
CTSSQALAGGDGELFF
>.|TRBJ1-4|.|TRBV11-2
TGTGCCAGCAGCTTACTTACAGGGTTTGGAGGTGAAAAACTGTTTTTT
CASSLLTGFGGEKLFF
>.|TRBJ1-1|few|TRBV30
TGTGCCTGGAGTCTTAACACTGAAGCTTTCTTT
CAWSLNTEAFF
>TRBD1|TRBJ2-1|.|TRBV7-8
TGTGCCAGCAGCTTCGGGACAGGCTCCTACAATGAGCAGTTCTTC
CASSFGTGSYNEQFF
>TRBD1|TRBJ1-1|.|TRBV6-1
TGTGCCGTGCGGACAGGAAAGAACACTGAAGCTTTCTTT
CAVRTGKNTEAFF